These 11 T cell receptor beta chains were sequenced from one sample in a study of tumor and adjacent non-tumor tissue in lung cancer. The library came from three nested PCR rounds adapted from ARM-PCR protocols. TCRdb re-called the multiplex PCR reads with MiXCR, one entry per CDR3 protein. In the table there are 75,000 to 80,000 distinct CDR3 sequences, approximately 82% of which are singletons. No cell sorting was done before RNA was extracted from the tissue. This non-tumor lung sample came from over 3 cm beyond the tumor edge. Sequenced sample: distant non-tumor lung tissue. The receptors shown here come from an older man with non-small cell lung cancer.

The V and J genes are TRBV11-2 and TRBJ2-1; 11 positions match TRBD2. Trimming cost V 11 bases and J 7 bases; bases outside gene matches: 10. The CDR3 contains 14 residues. Germline V gene data show CDR1 as SGHAT and CDR2 as FQNNGV. This chain's CDR3 is CAVSLAGGRNEQFF. In DNA, the CDR3 is TGTGCCGTCAGCTTAGCGGGGGGGCGGAATGAGCAGTTCTTC.

This clonotype was observed a handful of times. Since a much larger clone is just one base distant, this may be a read error. The genes are TRBV29-1 and TRBJ1-2, with D hard to call. CDR3 length: 13 amino acids. Trimming cost V 7 bases and J 1 base, with 13 bases left between them. In germline, CDR1 is SQVTM, CDR2 ANQGSEA. CDR3 loop: CSAPSGINYGYTF. CDR3 DNA: TGCAGCGCCCCCTCCGGGATTAACTATGGCTACACCTTC.

This clonotype was picked up a small number of times. The chain recombines TRBV20-1 with TRBJ2-7; the match to TRBD2 covers 7 bases. The J segment lost 0 bases and the V segment lost 5 bases, leaving 10 bases of the junction unmatched. The CDR3 has 15 amino acids. Per germline, CDR1 DFQATT and CDR2 SNEGSKA (reference sequence). The CDR3 DNA sequence: TGCAGTGCTCTCGGGGGGATAGCGAGCTCCTACGAGCAGTACTTC. Its translation is CSALGGIASSYEQYF.

Concerning this clonotype itself: Being one base from a much bigger clone, this may be a read error. The gene calls are TRBV7-8 and TRBJ2-7; D is uncertain. The CDR3 is 14 amino acids. CDR1 is SGHVS, CDR2 FQNEAQ, per germline. Trimming removed 0 bases at V and 5 bases at J, with 11 bases between. CDR3 nucleotides: TGTGCCAGCAGCTTAGCTGGGTTACCCCACGAGCAGTACTTC. Its translation: CASSLAGLPHEQYF.

The chain has TRBV20-1 and TRBJ1-5; tentative D call: TRBD1 (6 bases). The CDR3 consists of 18 residues. The germline V gene encodes CDR1 DFQATT and CDR2 SNEGSKA (reference sequence). The CDR3: CSVIGGRGAYGGNQPQHF. Written as DNA, the CDR3 is TGCAGCGTTATTGGGGGAAGGGGGGCCTATGGTGGCAATCAGCCCCAGCATTTT.

A word on this clonotype: This is likely a read error, given that the CDR3 carries no conserved phenylalanine or tryptophan at its end. This chain uses TRBV29-1 with TRBJ2-2; the D gene is possibly TRBD1 (7 bases). CDR3 length: 13 residues. CDR1 is SQVTM and CDR2 is ANQGSEA in the germline V gene. The CDR3 here is CSVTGANTGGLFL. The CDR3 region has the DNA TGCAGCGTAACAGGGGCGAACACCGGGGGGCTGTTTTTG.

Turning to this clonotype: At one end the junction does not follow the germline gene, possibly because of a read error. V gene TRBV5-5 combines with J gene TRBJ1-3; 11 nucleotides line up with TRBD1. Germline CDR1 is SGHKS and CDR2 is YYEKEE (reference sequence). The CDR3 has 17 amino acids. The CDR3 loop reads CASCTWTGGAAGNTTYF. The CDR3 region has the DNA TGTGCCAGCTGCACCTGGACAGGGGGCGCGGCGGGAAACACCACATATTTT. Drawing the rest from reference TRBV5-5 and TRBJ1-3, the complete variable domain is DAGVTQSPTHLIKTRGQQVTLRCSPISGHKSVSWYQQVLGQGPQFIFQYYEKEERGRGNFPDRFSARQFPNYSSELNVNALLLGDSALYLCASCTWTGGAAGNTTYFGEGSWLTVV.

V and J are TRBV5-4 and TRBJ2-3; 8 bases match TRBD2. CDR3 length: 14 amino acids. Germline CDR1 SGHNT, CDR2 YYREEE (reference sequence). J gave up 5 bases and V 2 bases, and 4 bases lay outside the gene matches. The DNA of the CDR3 is TGTGCCAGCAGCTTAACGGGACTAGAAGATACGCAGTATTTT. It yields the protein CASSLTGLEDTQYF.

As for this clonotype: An end of the junction does not agree with germline; a read error may underlie this. J is TRBJ2-3 and V is TRBV4-2; 12 nucleotides match TRBD2. Germline CDR1 and CDR2: LGHNA and YNFKEQ. The CDR3 covers 19 residues. For the CDR3, the DNA is TGTCCCAGCAGCCAAGCGACTAGCGGGAGTAGTAAGGGACAAGTTACGCAGTATTTT. This translates into CPSSQATSGSSKGQVTQYF.

This clonotype appeared once. At one end, the junction sequence differs from germline, possibly due to a read error. J is TRBJ2-7 and V is TRBV4-1, with 11 bases lining up with TRBD2. This CDR3 comprises 16 residues. Germline V gene lookup returns CDR1 MGHRA and CDR2 YSYEKL. The CDR3 nucleotides read TGCGCCCGCAGGCGGACACTAGCGGGAGAGGGGTACGAGCAGTACTTC. Translating gives CARRRTLAGEGYEQYF.

Regarding this clonotype: A read error may produce the germline difference seen at one junction end. V is TRBV14 and J is TRBJ2-6; D tentatively reads TRBD1 or TRBD2 (5 bases each). Germline CDR1 is SGHDN and CDR2 is FVKESK. CDR3 length: 15 residues. The CDR3 nucleotides read TGTGCCAGCAGCCCCAAGGACTCTGGGGCCAACGTCCTGAATTTT. This codes for CASSPKDSGANVLNF.